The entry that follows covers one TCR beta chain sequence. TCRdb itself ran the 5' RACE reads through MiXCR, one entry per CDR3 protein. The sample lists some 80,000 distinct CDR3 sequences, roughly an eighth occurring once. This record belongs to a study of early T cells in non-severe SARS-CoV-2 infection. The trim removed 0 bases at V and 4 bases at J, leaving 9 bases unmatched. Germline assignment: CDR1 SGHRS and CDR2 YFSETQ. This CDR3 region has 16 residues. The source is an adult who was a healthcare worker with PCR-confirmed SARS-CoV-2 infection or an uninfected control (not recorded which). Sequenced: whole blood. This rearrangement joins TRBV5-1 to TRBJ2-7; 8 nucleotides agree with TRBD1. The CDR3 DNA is TGCGCCAGCAGCTTGGCCCCCCAGGGGGCGCCTTACGAGCAGTACTTC. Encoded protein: CASSLAPQGAPYEQYF.